These T cell receptor beta chains were read from a single sample in a study of cytomegalovirus exposure and HLA in healthy donors. Produced via immunoSEQ multiplex PCR; TCRdb's table is partial and in-frame only. The sample gives about 200,000 clones, about 86% of which show up once; 0.31% is in the top ten. The specimen was PBMCs. All receptors come from a woman aged 25 to 45 in good health and CMV-seronegative. Each CDR3 is given with its conserved first and last residue. Fields, in order: J gene, V gene, D gene, clone size, CDR3 DNA, CDR3 protein. A D gene is named only where the DNA matches it firmly. Size values are once, few and many counts, or a class for expanded clones, and some rows have none.

>TRBJ1-5|TRBV6-5|TRBD1|.
TGTGCCAGCAGATCGACAGGGAATAGCAATCAGCCCCAGCATTTT
CASRSTGNSNQPQHF
>TRBJ2-3|TRBV7-9|.|once
TGTGCCAGCAGCCAATTGATTGCGGACACAGATACGCAGTATTTT
CASSQLIADTDTQYF
>TRBJ2-2|TRBV28|.|few
TGTGCCAGCAGGGGTGGGACAACCCGGGGCGGGGAGCTGTTTTTT
CASRGGTTRGGELFF
>TRBJ2-5|TRBV5-1|TRBD1|few
TGCGCCAGCAGCTCGACAGGGACCCAAGAGACCCAGTACTTC
CASSSTGTQETQYF
>TRBJ2-3|TRBV30|.|.
TGTGCCTACGGGCGGGAATCCGATACGCAGTATTTT
CAYGRESDTQYF
>TRBJ2-7|TRBV7-9|TRBD1|.
TGTTCCAGCAGCTCCCGGGACAGGGGAGGAAACTACGAGCAGTACTTC
CSSSSRDRGGNYEQYF
>TRBJ2-1|TRBV28|TRBD2|.
TGTGCCAGCAGCCCAACTAGCGGGACTATCTACAATGAGCAGTTCTTC
CASSPTSGTIYNEQFF
>TRBJ1-2|TRBV2|TRBD1|once
TGTGCCAGCAGTGAAGCGCTTCGGACAGGGTATCTTGGCTACACCTTC
CASSEALRTGYLGYTF
>TRBJ2-3|TRBV6-6|.|.
TGTGCCAGCAGCATACACCCGAAGGGGGGCACAGATACGCAGTATTTT
CASSIHPKGGTDTQYF
>TRBJ2-1|TRBV2|TRBD2|.
TGTGCCAGCAGTGTTTGGGGGCGGGAGGGCAATGAGCAGTTCTTC
CASSVWGREGNEQFF
>TRBJ2-7|TRBV2|TRBD2|.
TGTGCCAGCAGCGGGGGACTAGGGGTCGAGCAGTACTTC
CASSGGLGVEQYF
>TRBJ2-1|TRBV9|.|few
TGTGCCAGCAGCGTAAGGCCCGGGGTGTCCTACAATGAGCAGTTCTTC
CASSVRPGVSYNEQFF
>TRBJ2-5|TRBV9|.|once
TGTGCCAGCAGCGCTCCTCTCGAGGAGACCCAGTACTTC
CASSAPLEETQYF
>TRBJ2-1|TRBV4-1|TRBD2|.
TGCGCCAGCAGCCAAGTCCTAGCGGGATTGTACAATGAGCAGTTCTTC
CASSQVLAGLYNEQFF
>TRBJ1-1|TRBV11-1|.|.
TGTGCCAGCAGCTCTCCCTCGGGAGGTGGCACTGAAGCTTTCTTT
CASSSPSGGGTEAFF
>TRBJ1-5|TRBV19|.|.
TGTGCCAGTGGGGCGTGGAGCAATCAGCCCCAGCATTTT
CASGAWSNQPQHF
>TRBJ2-7|TRBV5-4|.|.
TGTGCCAGCAGCTTGAAGGGGAGGATTTCCGACGAGCAGTACTTC
CASSLKGRISDEQYF
>TRBJ1-2|TRBV18|.|few
TGTGCCAGCTCACCAGAAGCAGCAGGGGCCTATGGCTACACCTTC
CASSPEAAGAYGYTF
>TRBJ2-1|TRBV29-1|.|.
TGCAGCGTTTTAGGAGGACAGTCGATTTCCCATGAGCAGTTCTTC
CSVLGGQSISHEQFF
>TRBJ1-2|TRBV28|TRBD1|.
TGTGCCAGCAGTTCACCGGGACAGGCGTCCGGCTACACCTTC
CASSSPGQASGYTF
>TRBJ1-4|TRBV6-5|TRBD1|few
TGTGCCAGCAGGAGGGGACAGATGGGCGAAAAACTGTTTTTT
CASRRGQMGEKLFF
>TRBJ2-7|TRBV5-1|.|.
TGCGCCAGCAGCTTCCTCGGGGGTACCTACGAGCAGTACTTC
CASSFLGGTYEQYF
>TRBJ2-3|TRBV7-9|TRBD1|.
TGTGCCAGCAGCTTCCGACAGGGTAGCACAGATACGCAGTATTTT
CASSFRQGSTDTQYF
>TRBJ2-7|TRBV5-4|TRBD2|.
TGTGCCAGCAGTGGACTAGCGGGGGGCCGCTACGAGCAGTACTTC
CASSGLAGGRYEQYF
>TRBJ2-1|TRBV7-9|.|few
TGTGCCAGCAGCTTGTCACGGGGGCAGTTCTTC
CASSLSRGQFF
>TRBJ1-4|TRBV28|TRBD1|.
TGTGCCAGCAGCTTCGGACAGGGAGAAAAACTGTTTTTT
CASSFGQGEKLFF
>TRBJ2-1|TRBV5-6|TRBD2|.
TGTGCCAGCAGCTCTTCACTAGCGGGGGACTACAATGAGCAGTTCTTC
CASSSSLAGDYNEQFF
>TRBJ2-6|TRBV4-2|.|few
TGTGCCAGCAGCCAAGAGGGAGGCTCTGGGGCCAACGTCCTGACTTTC
CASSQEGGSGANVLTF